The 19 T cell receptor beta chains below were found in one sample sequenced in a study of blood T cell repertoires in COVID-19. Profiling relied on immunoSEQ multiplex PCR, and the TCRdb table lists in-frame clones only, not all of them. Of around 140,000 clones listed, 65% to 90% are singletons. Sequencing was performed on peripheral blood. The receptors come from a man aged 55 to 70 with active or convalescent COVID-19.

The chain combines TRBV10-3 with TRBJ1-5; D gene uncertain. Germline V gene data show CDR1 as ENHRY and CDR2 as SYGVKD. The ends were cut back, 10 bases at V and 6 bases at J, with 19 bases in the middle. The CDR3 runs 14 residues. CDR3 nucleotides: TGTGCCAGCACTCCGGAGAGGGCCAGTCAGCCCCAGCATTTT. Translation gives CASTPERASQPQHF.

J is TRBJ1-2 and V is TRBV10-3; D perhaps matches TRBD1 (5 bases). From germline, CDR1 is ENHRY and CDR2 SYGVKD. V lost 1 base, J lost 0 bases, and 12 bases lay in between. CDR3 length: 16 residues. CDR3 nucleotide sequence: TGTGCCATCAGTGAGTTCAAGACAGCAACTAACTATGGCTACACCTTC. The encoded protein is CAISEFKTATNYGYTF.

The genes are TRBV10-3 and TRBJ1-2; 7 bases fit TRBD1. Germline lookup yields CDR1 ENHRY and CDR2 SYGVKD. This CDR3 contains 15 residues. Here the CDR3 DNA reads TGTGCGATCGGGTCCAGGACAGGATTCAACTATGGCTACACCTTC. Its translation: CAIGSRTGFNYGYTF.

This chain's CDR3 is CASSLVATSGVGTDTQYF. The CDR3 DNA is TGCGCCAGCAGCTTGGTGGCGACTAGCGGGGTTGGCACAGATACGCAGTATTTT. The V gene is TRBV5-1, the J gene TRBJ2-3; 11 bases align to TRBD2. Germline CDR1 and CDR2: SGHRS and YFSETQ. The trim removed 0 bases at V and 1 base at J, leaving 7 bases unmatched. The CDR3 totals 18 residues.

The rearrangement uses TRBV19 and TRBJ2-1; 12 bases agree with TRBD2. V lost 3 bases and J lost 8; bases outside the gene matches: 8. This CDR3 comprises 16 residues. CDR1 is LNHDA and CDR2 is SQIVND in the germline V gene (reference sequence). CDR3 nucleotides: TGTGCCAGTAGTATCTCCTGGACTAGCGGGGTAGATGAGCAGTTCTTC. Translated, it gives CASSISWTSGVDEQFF.

This chain links TRBV4-3 with TRBJ2-1, with D maybe TRBD1 (6 bases). Trimming cost V 2 bases and J 9 bases, with 14 bases left between them. CDR3 size: 14 residues. Per germline, CDR1 LGHNA and CDR2 YSLEER. The CDR3 loop is CASSQPGRQAEQFF. The CDR3 DNA is TGCGCCAGCAGCCAACCGGGACGACAGGCTGAGCAGTTCTTC.

This clone was seen more than once but under ten times. This rearrangement joins TRBV29-1 to TRBJ1-2; 8 positions agree with TRBD1. The CDR3 is 14 amino acids. The V gene's germline CDR1 is SQVTM and CDR2 ANQGSEA. V lost 3 bases, J lost 0 bases, and 3 bases stayed unmatched. The CDR3 nucleotides read TGCAGCGTTGAGTACAGGGGGGCTAACTATGGCTACACCTTC. It yields the protein CSVEYRGANYGYTF. The entire variable domain, with the rest obtained from reference TRBV29-1 and TRBJ1-2, is as follows: SAVISQKPSRDICQRGTSLTIQCQVDSQVTMMFWYRQQPGQSLTLIATANQGSEATYESGFVIDKFPISRPNLTFSTLTVSNMSPEDSSIYLCSVEYRGANYGYTFGSGTRLTVV.

The gene calls are TRBV6-6 and TRBJ1-1, with no clear D. The CDR3 covers 13 residues. From germline, CDR1 is MNHNY and CDR2 SVGAGI (reference sequence). Trimming removed 2 bases from V and 10 bases from J, with 14 bases in between. CDR3 sequence reads: CASSYETQESAFF. In DNA, the CDR3 is TGTGCCAGCAGTTACGAAACCCAGGAATCAGCTTTCTTT.

This clone was seen a single time. This chain uses TRBV4-3 with TRBJ2-3; possible D gene TRBD1, 6 bases. The germline V and J ends were trimmed by 0 bases and 3 bases, with 19 bases remaining between them. Germline CDR1 LGHNA, CDR2 YSLEER. This CDR3 is 18 amino acids long. The CDR3 DNA reads as TGCGCCAGCAGCCAAGATCTTTCCGGACAGCTAGTGACAGATACGCAGTATTTT. Protein sequence: CASSQDLSGQLVTDTQYF.

In nucleotides, the CDR3 is TGTGCCACCTCCCGGGACAGTACCCACACTGAAGCTTTCTTT. It is translated as CATSRDSTHTEAFF. This rearrangement joins TRBV24-1 to TRBJ1-1, with TRBD1 identical over 7 bases. CDR3 size: 14 residues. In germline, CDR1 is KGHDR, CDR2 SFDVKD. V lost 9 bases and J lost 3; bases outside the gene matches: 9.

The CDR3 bases are TGTGCCAGTAGTATTGCCCCCAGGGGGGATAATTCACCCCTCCACTTT. Translation gives CASSIAPRGDNSPLHF. This chain uses TRBV19 with TRBJ1-6; 7 bases line up with TRBD1. This CDR3 is 16 amino acids long. With V trimmed by 3 bases and J by 5 bases, 7 bases remained unmatched. CDR1 and CDR2 from the germline V gene are LNHDA and SQIVND (reference sequence).

The chain's CDR3 is CASSFGQIYGYTF. CDR3 nucleotide sequence: TGTGCCAGCAGTTTCGGACAGATCTATGGCTACACCTTC. The chain couples TRBV12-3 or TRBV12-4 to TRBJ1-2; D may be TRBD1 (6 bases). Between the trimmed V and J ends, which lost 3 bases and 4 bases, there was a span of 9 bases. This CDR3 contains 13 residues.

The CDR3 bases are TGTGCCAGTCGGAGGACAGGGGTGGACTATGGCTACACCTTC. Amino acid sequence: CASRRTGVDYGYTF. The V and J genes are TRBV19 and TRBJ1-2; 9 nucleotides match TRBD1. V gave up 8 bases and J gave up 3 bases; unmatched junction bases: 7. The CDR3 sequence is 14 residues long. Germline V gene data show CDR1 as LNHDA and CDR2 as SQIVND (reference sequence).

This sequence joins TRBV4-1 and TRBJ2-5; 10 bases are a match to TRBD2. Germline V gives CDR1 MGHRA, CDR2 YSYEKL. V lost 2 bases, J lost 3 bases, and 6 bases stayed unmatched. This CDR3 comprises 16 residues. DNA for the CDR3: TGCGCCAGCAGCCAACTCATTACTAGCGGGAAAGAGACCCAGTACTTC. Encoded protein: CASSQLITSGKETQYF.

The genes are TRBV4-3 and TRBJ1-2; D possibly corresponds to TRBD1 (5 bases). The CDR3 is made up of 14 amino acids. V gave up 1 base and J gave up 5 bases, with 11 bases separating them. Germline V gene data show CDR1 as LGHNA and CDR2 as YSLEER. CDR3 DNA sequence: TGCGCCAGCAGCCAAGGTGGGGGGAGGTATGGCTACACCTTC. Translated: CASSQGGGRYGYTF.

The V gene is TRBV9, the J gene TRBJ2-3; weak D call: TRBD2 (6 bases). Trimming removed 2 bases at V and 2 bases at J, with 18 bases between. The germline gives CDR1 SGDLS, CDR2 YYNGEE. CDR3 length: 17 residues. The CDR3 DNA is TGTGCCAGCAGCGTTACCGCGGGATCTGGGAACACAGATACGCAGTATTTT. Encoded protein: CASSVTAGSGNTDTQYF.

This clone is a singleton in its sample. The rearrangement uses TRBV9 and TRBJ1-3; D may be TRBD1 (5 bases). The germline V and J ends were trimmed by 4 bases and 0 bases, with 8 bases remaining between them. CDR1 SGDLS and CDR2 YYNGEE come from the germline V gene. The CDR3 extends over 14 amino acids. In DNA, the CDR3 is TGTGCCAGCAGCCCGACAGCCTCTGGAAACACCATATATTTT. Its translation is CASSPTASGNTIYF.

CDR3: CASSIMIQERGPDTQYF. In nucleotides, the CDR3 is TGTGCCAGCAGTATAATGATACAGGAAAGGGGGCCAGATACGCAGTATTTT. J is TRBJ2-3 and V is TRBV25-1; 7 bases align to TRBD1. This CDR3 is 17 amino acids long. Germline CDR1 reads MGHDK; CDR2 reads SYGVNS. V lost 5 bases and J lost 4; bases outside the gene matches: 15.

This clone has just one count. The V call is TRBV6-6, the J call TRBJ2-3, with 15 bases identical to TRBD2. Germline lookup yields CDR1 MNHNY and CDR2 SVGAGI (reference sequence). This CDR3 region has 21 residues. Trimming removed 5 bases from V and 0 bases from J; junction bases left unmatched: 15. CDR3 sequence reads: CASSHGPLGLAGGPSTDTQYF. The DNA for the CDR3 is TGTGCCAGCAGTCACGGCCCTCTCGGACTAGCGGGAGGGCCTAGCACAGATACGCAGTATTTT.